The present T cell receptor beta chain was sequenced within a study of shared clonotypes between healthy human individuals. Across the study: Three plates each covered CD4 naive and memory; CD8 naive two, CD8 memory one. Study outcomes and limitations: Among the subsets, naive ones generally showed larger estimated richness than memory ones. An anticipated effect of sequencing depth on clonotype sharing among donors was recognized. Non-shared clonotypes had lower generation probabilities than clonotypes shared by all four sorted-subset donors.

Measured with immunoSEQ multiplex PCR; TCRdb has only the in-frame clones, and not every one. The sample has hundreds of thousands of clones, roughly 95% seen once; the top ten hold around 0.1%. As for this clone: Its target is unknown.

Naive CD8 cells were CD45RO-negative, positively selected for CCR7, excluding terminally differentiated effector memory CD45RA+ cells. The germline V and J ends were trimmed by 4 bases and 7 bases, with 9 bases remaining between them. From germline, CDR1 is SGHKS and CDR2 YYEKEE (reference sequence). This CDR3 has 11 amino acids. The clonotype was recovered from a woman in her 30s in good health. V and J are TRBV5-5 and TRBJ2-7; D gene uncertain. Sequencing was done on a sample of naive CD8+ T cells sorted from blood. The CDR3, as DNA: TGTGCCAGCAGCACCAACGGAGAGCAGTACTTC. It is translated as CASSTNGEQYF.